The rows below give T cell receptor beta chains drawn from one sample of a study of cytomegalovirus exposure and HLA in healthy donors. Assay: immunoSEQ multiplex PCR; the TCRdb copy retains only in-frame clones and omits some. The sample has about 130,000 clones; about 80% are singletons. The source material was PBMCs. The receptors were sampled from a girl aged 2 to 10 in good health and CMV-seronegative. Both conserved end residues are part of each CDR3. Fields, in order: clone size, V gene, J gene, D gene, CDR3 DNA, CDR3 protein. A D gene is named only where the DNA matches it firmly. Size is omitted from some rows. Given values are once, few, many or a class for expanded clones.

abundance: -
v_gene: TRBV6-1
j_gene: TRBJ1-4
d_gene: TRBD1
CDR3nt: TGTGCCAGCAGGCCCTACAGGGGTTCTAATGAAAAACTGTTTTTT
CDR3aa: CASRPYRGSNEKLFF

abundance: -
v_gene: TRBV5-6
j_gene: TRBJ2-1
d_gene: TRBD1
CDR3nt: TGTGCCAGCAGCCGTCCCGGGACAGTTCTCTACAATGAGCAGTTCTTC
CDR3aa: CASSRPGTVLYNEQFF

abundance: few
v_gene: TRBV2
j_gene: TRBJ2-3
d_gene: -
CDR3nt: TGTGCCAGCAGGGCGGGACTGGGGGCAGATACGCAGTATTTT
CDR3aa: CASRAGLGADTQYF

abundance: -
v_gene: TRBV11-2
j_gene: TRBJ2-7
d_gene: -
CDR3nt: TGTGCCAGCAGCTTAATAGGGGGCGAGCAGTACTTC
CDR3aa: CASSLIGGEQYF

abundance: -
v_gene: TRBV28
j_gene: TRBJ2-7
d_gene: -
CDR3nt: TGTGCCAGCAGCCGTCGCCAGATACCACAGGGAGCATACGAGCAGTACTTC
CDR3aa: CASSRRQIPQGAYEQYF

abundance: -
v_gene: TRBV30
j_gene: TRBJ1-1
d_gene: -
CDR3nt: TGTGCCTGGAGTGGTCCTCTGGGGGGGCGAGGCACTGAAGCTTTCTTT
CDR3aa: CAWSGPLGGRGTEAFF

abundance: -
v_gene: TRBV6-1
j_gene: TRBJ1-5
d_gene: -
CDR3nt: TGTGCCAGCAGTCGAGACAGGACCAATCAGCCCCAGCATTTT
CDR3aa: CASSRDRTNQPQHF

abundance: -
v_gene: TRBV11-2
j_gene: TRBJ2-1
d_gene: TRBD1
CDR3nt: TGTGCCAGCAGCCCGCCGCAGGGGGCCTACAATGAGCAGTTCTTC
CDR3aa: CASSPPQGAYNEQFF

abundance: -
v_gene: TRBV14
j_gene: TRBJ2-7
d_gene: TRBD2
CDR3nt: TGTGCCAGCAGCCCGACCCCCGGGACTAGCGGGGGGGCCCGGTACGAGCAGTACTTC
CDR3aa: CASSPTPGTSGGARYEQYF

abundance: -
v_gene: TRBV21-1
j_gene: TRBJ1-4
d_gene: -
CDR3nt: TGTGCCAGACCGATACAGGGGGCGCCTAATGAAAAACTGTTTTTT
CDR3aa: CARPIQGAPNEKLFF

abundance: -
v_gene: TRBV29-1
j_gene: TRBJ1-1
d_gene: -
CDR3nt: TGCAGCGTTGTTCTTCAGGGAAAACTCACTGAAGCTTTCTTT
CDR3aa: CSVVLQGKLTEAFF

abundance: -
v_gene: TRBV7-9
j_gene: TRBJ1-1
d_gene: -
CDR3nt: TGTGCCAGCAGCTTCAAGGGGGGGGATTTAGTTAGAGAGGACACTGAAGCTTTCTTT
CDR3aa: CASSFKGGDLVREDTEAFF

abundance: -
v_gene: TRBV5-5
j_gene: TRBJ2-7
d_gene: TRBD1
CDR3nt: TGTGCCAGCAGCTTGGAGGGGGCCATAGCGTCTTACGAGCAGTACTTC
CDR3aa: CASSLEGAIASYEQYF

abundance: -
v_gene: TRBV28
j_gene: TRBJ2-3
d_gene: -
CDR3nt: TGTGCCAGCACCCTACTCGGGGAGGCCCGCACAGATACGCAGTATTTT
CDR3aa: CASTLLGEARTDTQYF

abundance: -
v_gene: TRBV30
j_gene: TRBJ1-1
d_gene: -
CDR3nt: TGTGCCTGGAGTGTCCCGACCACCACTCGGGGGGGCACTGAAGCTTTCTTT
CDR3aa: CAWSVPTTTRGGTEAFF

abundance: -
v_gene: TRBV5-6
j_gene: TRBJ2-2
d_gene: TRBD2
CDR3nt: TGTGCCAGCAGCTTTAGCGGGAGGAGGACCGGGGAGCTGTTTTTT
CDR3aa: CASSFSGRRTGELFF

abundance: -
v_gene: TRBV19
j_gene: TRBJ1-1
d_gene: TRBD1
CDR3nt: TGTGCCAGTAGTATAGATGAGACAGGGCGCCGAACTGAAGCTTTCTTT
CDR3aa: CASSIDETGRRTEAFF

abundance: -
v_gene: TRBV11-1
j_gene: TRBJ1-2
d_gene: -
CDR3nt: TGTGCCAGCAGCTTAGACCTGGACACGAATGGCTACACCTTC
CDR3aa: CASSLDLDTNGYTF

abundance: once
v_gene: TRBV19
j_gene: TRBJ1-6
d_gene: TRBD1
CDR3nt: TGTGCCAGTAGTGCGGGACAGGGTAATTCACCCCTCCACTTT
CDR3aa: CASSAGQGNSPLHF

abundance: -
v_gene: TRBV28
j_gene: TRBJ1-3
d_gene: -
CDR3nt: TGTGCCAGCAGTTTGACGGGTCCAGGGCCCGGAAACACCATATATTTT
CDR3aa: CASSLTGPGPGNTIYF

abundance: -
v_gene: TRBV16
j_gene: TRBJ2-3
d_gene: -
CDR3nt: TGTGCCAGCAGCCCTGGGAGGAGCACAGATACGCAGTATTTT
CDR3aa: CASSPGRSTDTQYF

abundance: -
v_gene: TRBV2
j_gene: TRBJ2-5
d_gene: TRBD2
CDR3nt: TGTGCCACTAGCGGGGGGGGAGAGACCCAGTACTTC
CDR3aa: CATSGGGETQYF

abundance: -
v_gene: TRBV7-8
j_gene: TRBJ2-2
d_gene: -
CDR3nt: TGTGCCAGCAGATGGAGCCTAGCGCGAGGGGAGCTGTTTTTT
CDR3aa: CASRWSLARGELFF

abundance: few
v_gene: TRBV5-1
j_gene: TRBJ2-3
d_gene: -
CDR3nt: TGCGCCAGCTCTGCGGGGTCCACAGATACGCAGTATTTT
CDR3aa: CASSAGSTDTQYF

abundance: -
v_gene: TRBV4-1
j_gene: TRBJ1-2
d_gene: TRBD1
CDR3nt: TGCGCCAGCAGCCAGCCGACAGGGGGGAGAGGCTACACCTTC
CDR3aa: CASSQPTGGRGYTF

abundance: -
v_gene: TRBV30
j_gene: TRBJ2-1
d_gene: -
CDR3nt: TGTGCCTGGAGTGTACTCCGGAGCAATGAGCAGTTCTTC
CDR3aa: CAWSVLRSNEQFF

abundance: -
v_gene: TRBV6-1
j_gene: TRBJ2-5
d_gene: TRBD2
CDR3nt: TGTGCCAGCAGTGCGACTAGCGGGGGCCAAGAGACCCAGTACTTC
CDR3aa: CASSATSGGQETQYF

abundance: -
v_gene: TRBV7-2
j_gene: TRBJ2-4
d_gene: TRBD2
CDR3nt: TGTGCCAGCAGCCTCGGACTAGCGGGGTCAACTGCCAAAAACATTCAGTACTTC
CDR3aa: CASSLGLAGSTAKNIQYF

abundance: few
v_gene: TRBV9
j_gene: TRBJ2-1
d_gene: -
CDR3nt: TGTGCCAGCGGGAATGGTAGCGGAGCTTACAATGAGCAGTTCTTC
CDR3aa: CASGNGSGAYNEQFF

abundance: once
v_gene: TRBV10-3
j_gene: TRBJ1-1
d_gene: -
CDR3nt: TGTGCCATCAGTGAGTCGTATTCGGAAGCTTTCTTT
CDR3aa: CAISESYSEAFF

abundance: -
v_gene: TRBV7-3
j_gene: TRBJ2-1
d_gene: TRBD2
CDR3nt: TGTGCCAGCAGCTCATATAGCGGGAGGGCAGTCAATGAGCAGTTCTTC
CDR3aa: CASSSYSGRAVNEQFF

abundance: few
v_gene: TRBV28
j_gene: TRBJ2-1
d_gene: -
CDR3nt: TGTGCCAGCAGTTCCCCGACTAGCTCCTACAATGAGCAGTTCTTC
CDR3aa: CASSSPTSSYNEQFF

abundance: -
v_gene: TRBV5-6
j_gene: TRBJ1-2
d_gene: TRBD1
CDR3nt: TGTGCCAGCAGCTTGGTGGGGACAGGGGGCTATGGCTACACCTTC
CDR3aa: CASSLVGTGGYGYTF

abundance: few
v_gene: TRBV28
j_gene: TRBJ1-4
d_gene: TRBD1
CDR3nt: TGTGCCAGCAGCCTCACCCACAGGGGGCAGAGGGGAAAACTGTTTTTT
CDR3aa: CASSLTHRGQRGKLFF

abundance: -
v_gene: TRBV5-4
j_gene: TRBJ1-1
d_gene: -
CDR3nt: TGTGCCAGCAGCTTGGATCTGGGGCTCGGCACTGAAGCTTTCTTT
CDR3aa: CASSLDLGLGTEAFF

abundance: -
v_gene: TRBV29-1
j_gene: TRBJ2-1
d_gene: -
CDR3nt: TGCAGCGCTGAGGGCACGGGGAAATACAATGAGCAGTTCTTC
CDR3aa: CSAEGTGKYNEQFF

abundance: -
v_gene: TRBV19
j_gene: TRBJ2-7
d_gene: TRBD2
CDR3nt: TGTGCCAGTAGTCGGACTAGTCCCTACGAGCAGTACTTC
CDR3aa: CASSRTSPYEQYF

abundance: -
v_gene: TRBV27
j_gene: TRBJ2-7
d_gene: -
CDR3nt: TGTGCCAGCAGTCTAGCCCCGGACGCGCCCTACGAGCAGTACTTC
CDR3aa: CASSLAPDAPYEQYF

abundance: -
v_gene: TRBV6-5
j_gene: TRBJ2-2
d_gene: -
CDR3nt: TGTGCCAGCAGTTGGGGGACAACCGGGGAGCTGTTTTTT
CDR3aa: CASSWGTTGELFF

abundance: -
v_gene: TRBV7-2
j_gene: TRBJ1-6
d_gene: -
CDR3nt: TGTGCCAGCAGCTTATCTGAGCATAATTCACCCCTCCACTTT
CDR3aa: CASSLSEHNSPLHF

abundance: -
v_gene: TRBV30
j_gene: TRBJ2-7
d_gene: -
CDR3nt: TGTGCCTGGAGTGGAGGGTCCTACGAGCAGTACTTC
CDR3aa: CAWSGGSYEQYF

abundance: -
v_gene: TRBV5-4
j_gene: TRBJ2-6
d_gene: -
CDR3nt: TGTGCCGCCCTGTTAGCTGGGGCCAACGTCCTGACTTTC
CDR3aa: CAALLAGANVLTF